This TCR beta chain was found in a study of shared clonotypes between healthy human individuals. This CDR3 spans 15 amino acids. Germline lookup yields CDR1 SGHVS and CDR2 FQNEAQ. With V trimmed by 4 bases and J by 4 bases, 8 bases remained unmatched. Profiling relied on immunoSEQ multiplex PCR, and the TCRdb table lists in-frame clones only, not all of them. The profile covers a few million clones, with roughly 92% appearing a single time and roughly 0.15% taken by the ten largest. Study outcomes and limitations: Between a few donors, naive CD4 clonotypes were shared at a level of about 5%.

Regarding this clone: Antigen: not known.

The source of this sequence is a man younger than 35 in good health. The material sequenced was naive CD4+ T cells sorted from blood. Subset reported: CD45RA+ positively selected. This sequence joins TRBV7-8 and TRBJ2-7; 9 bases agree with TRBD1. This CDR3 reads CASSYIRDRVYEQYF. CDR3 sequence (DNA): TGTGCCAGCAGCTATATCCGGGACAGGGTTTACGAGCAGTACTTC.